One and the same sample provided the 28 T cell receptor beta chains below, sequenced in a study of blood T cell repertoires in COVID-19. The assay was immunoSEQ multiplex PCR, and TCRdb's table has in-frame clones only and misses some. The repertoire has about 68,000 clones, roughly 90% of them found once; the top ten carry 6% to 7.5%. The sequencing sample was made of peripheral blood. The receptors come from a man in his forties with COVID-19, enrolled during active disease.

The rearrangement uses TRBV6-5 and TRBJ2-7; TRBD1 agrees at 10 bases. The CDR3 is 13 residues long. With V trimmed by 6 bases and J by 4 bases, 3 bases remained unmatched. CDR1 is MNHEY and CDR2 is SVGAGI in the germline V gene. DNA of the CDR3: TGTGCCAGCAGCCGGGACAGGGGTTACGAGCAGTACTTC. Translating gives CASSRDRGYEQYF.

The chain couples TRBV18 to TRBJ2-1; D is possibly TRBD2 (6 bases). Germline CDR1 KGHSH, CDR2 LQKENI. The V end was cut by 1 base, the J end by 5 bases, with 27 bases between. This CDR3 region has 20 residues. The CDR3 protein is CASSPLSLRGAPQGDNEQFF. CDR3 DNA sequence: TGTGCCAGCTCACCACTTAGTTTGCGGGGAGCTCCCCAAGGAGACAATGAGCAGTTCTTC.

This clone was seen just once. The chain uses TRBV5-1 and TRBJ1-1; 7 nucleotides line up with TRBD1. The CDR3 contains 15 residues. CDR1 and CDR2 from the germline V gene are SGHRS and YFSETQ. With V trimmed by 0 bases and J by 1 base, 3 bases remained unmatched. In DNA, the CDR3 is TGCGCCAGCAGCTTGGCCTGGACAGGGAACACTGAAGCTTTCTTT. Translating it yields CASSLAWTGNTEAFF.

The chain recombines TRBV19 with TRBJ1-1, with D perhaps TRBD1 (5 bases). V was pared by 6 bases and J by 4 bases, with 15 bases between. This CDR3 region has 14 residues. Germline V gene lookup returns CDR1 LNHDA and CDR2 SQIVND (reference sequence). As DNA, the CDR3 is TGTGCCAGTAGGAACCCCCAGGGCACCACTGAAGCTTTCTTT. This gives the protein CASRNPQGTTEAFF.

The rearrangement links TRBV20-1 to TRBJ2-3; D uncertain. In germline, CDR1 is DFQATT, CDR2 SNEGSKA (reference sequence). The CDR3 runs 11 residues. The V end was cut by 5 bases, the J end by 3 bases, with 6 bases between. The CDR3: CSAQRTDTQYF. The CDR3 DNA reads TGCAGTGCTCAACGGACAGATACGCAGTATTTT.

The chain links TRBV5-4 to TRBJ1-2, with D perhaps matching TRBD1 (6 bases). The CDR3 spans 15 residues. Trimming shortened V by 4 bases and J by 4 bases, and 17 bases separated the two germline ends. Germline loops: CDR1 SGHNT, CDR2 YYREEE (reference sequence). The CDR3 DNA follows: TGTGCCAGCAGCCGGTCCTCAGGGGACCGCTATGGCTACACCTTC. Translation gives CASSRSSGDRYGYTF.

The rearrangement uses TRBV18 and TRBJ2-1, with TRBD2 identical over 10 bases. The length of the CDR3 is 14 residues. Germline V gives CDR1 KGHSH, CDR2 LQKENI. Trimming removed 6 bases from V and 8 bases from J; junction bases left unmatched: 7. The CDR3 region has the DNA TGTGCCAGCTCGCGAGCGGGGGGGCCTCATGAGCAGTTCTTC. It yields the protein CASSRAGGPHEQFF.

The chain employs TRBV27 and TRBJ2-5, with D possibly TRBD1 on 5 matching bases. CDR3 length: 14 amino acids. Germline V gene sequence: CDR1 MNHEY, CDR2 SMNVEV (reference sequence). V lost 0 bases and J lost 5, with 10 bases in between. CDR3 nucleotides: TGTGCCAGCAGTTTATCGGCAGGGTATGAGACCCAGTACTTC. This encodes CASSLSAGYETQYF.

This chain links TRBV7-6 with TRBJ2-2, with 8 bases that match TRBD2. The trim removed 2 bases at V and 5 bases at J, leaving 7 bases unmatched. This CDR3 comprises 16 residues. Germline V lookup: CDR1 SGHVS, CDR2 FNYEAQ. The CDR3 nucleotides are TGTGCCAGCAGCTTATTTAGCGGGGCAATAACCGGGGAGCTGTTTTTT. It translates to CASSLFSGAITGELFF.

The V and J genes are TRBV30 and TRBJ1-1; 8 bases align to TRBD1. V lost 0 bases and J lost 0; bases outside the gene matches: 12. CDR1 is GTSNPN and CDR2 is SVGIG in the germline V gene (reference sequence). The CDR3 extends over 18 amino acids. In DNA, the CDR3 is TGTGCCTGGAGTGTACCCTACTCCGGGACAGGTGTGAACACTGAAGCTTTCTTT. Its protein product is CAWSVPYSGTGVNTEAFF.

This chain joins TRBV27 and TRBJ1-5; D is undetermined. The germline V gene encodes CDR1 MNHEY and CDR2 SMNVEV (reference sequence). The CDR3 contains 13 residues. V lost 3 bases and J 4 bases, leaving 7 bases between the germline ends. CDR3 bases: TGTGCCAGCAGTTTGAGTCAAAATCAGCCCCAGCATTTT. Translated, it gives CASSLSQNQPQHF.

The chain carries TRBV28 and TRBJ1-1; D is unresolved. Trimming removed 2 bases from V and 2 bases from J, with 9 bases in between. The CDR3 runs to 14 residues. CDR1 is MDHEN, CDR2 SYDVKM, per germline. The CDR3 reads CASSLVGINTEAFF. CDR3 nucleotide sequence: TGTGCCAGCAGTTTAGTCGGGATTAACACTGAAGCTTTCTTT.

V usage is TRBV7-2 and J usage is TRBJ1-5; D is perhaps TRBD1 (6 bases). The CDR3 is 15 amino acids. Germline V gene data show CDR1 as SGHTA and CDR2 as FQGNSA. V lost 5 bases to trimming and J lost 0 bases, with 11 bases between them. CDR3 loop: CASSRTGSSNQPQHF. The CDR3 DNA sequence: TGTGCCAGCAGCCGCACAGGGAGTAGCAATCAGCCCCAGCATTTT. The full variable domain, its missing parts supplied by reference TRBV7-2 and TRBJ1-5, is GAGVSQSPSNKVTEKGKDVELRCDPISGHTALYWYRQSLGQGLEFLIYFQGNSAPDKSGLPSDRFSAERTGGSVSTLTIQRTQQEDSAVYLCASSRTGSSNQPQHFGDGTRLSIL.

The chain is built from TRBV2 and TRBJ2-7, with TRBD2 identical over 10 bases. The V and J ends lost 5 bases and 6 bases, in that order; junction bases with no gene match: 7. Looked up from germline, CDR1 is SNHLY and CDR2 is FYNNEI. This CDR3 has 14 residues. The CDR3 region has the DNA TGTGCCAGCAGTCCAAGGACTAGCGGTGGCGAGCAGTACTTC. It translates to CASSPRTSGGEQYF.

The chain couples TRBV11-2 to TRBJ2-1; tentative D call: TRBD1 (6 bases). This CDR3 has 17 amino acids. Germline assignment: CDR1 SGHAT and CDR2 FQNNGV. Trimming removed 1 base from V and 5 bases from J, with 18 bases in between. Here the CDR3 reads CASSLVTEQGRNNEQFF. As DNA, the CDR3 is TGTGCCAGCAGCTTAGTAACCGAACAGGGTAGGAACAATGAGCAGTTCTTC.

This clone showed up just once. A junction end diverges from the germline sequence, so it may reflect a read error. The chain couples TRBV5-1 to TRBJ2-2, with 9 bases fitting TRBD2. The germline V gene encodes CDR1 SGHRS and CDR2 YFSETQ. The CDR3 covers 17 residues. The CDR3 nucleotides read TGCGCCCGCAGCTCGGCCACGGCGGGGGGGCAGACCGGGGAGCTGTTTTTT. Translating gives CARSSATAGGQTGELFF.

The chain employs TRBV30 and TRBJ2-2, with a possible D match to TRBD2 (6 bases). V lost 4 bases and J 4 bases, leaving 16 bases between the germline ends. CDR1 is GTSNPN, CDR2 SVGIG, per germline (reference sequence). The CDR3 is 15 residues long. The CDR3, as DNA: TGTGCCTGGATTGGGGACGGGGGACTCACCGGGGAGCTGTTTTTT. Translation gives CAWIGDGGLTGELFF. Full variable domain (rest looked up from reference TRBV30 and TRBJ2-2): SQTIHQWPATLVQPVGSPLSLECTVEGTSNPNLYWYRQAAGRGLQLLFYSVGIGQISSEVPQNLSASRPQDRQFILSSKKLLLSDSGFYLCAWIGDGGLTGELFFGEGSRLTVL.

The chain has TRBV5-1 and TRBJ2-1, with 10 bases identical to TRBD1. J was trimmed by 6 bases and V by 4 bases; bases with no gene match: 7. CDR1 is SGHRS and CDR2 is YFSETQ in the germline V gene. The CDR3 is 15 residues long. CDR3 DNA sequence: TGCGCCAGCAGCCAGTCGGGACAGGGGACCAATGAGCAGTTCTTC. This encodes CASSQSGQGTNEQFF.

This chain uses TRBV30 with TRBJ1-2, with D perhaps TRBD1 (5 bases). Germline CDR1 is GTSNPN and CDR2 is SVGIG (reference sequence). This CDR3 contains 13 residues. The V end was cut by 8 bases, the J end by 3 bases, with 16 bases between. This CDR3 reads CALTNGGDYGYTF. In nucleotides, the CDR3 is TGTGCCCTCACGAACGGGGGAGACTATGGCTACACCTTC.

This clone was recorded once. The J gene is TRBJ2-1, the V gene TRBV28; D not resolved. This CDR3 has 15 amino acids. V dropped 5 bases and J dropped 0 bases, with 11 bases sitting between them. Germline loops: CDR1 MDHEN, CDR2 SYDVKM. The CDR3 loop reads CASSRPTSSYNEQFF. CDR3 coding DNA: TGTGCCAGCAGTCGTCCTACGAGCTCCTACAATGAGCAGTTCTTC. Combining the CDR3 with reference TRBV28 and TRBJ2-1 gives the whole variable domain DVKVTQSSRYLVKRTGEKVFLECVQDMDHENMFWYRQDPGLGLRLIYFSYDVKMKEKGDIPEGYSVSREKKERFSLILESASTNQTSMYLCASSRPTSSYNEQFFGPGTRLTVL.

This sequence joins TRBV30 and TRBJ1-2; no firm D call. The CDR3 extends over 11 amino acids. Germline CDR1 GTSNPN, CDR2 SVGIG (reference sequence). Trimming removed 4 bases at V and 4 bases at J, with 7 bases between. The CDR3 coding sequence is TGTGCCTGGAAAATAATCTATGGCTACACCTTC. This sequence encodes CAWKIIYGYTF.

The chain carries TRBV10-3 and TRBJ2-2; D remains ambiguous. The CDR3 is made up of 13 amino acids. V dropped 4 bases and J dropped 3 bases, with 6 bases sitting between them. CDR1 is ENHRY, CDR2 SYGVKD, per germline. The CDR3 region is CAISVEDTGELFF. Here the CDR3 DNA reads TGTGCCATCAGTGTTGAGGACACCGGGGAGCTGTTTTTT.

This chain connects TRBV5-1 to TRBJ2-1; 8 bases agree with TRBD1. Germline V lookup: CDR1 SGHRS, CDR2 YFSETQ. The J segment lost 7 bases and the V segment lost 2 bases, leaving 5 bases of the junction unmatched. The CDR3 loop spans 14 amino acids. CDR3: CASSFQGAGNEQFF. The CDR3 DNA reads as TGCGCCAGCAGCTTCCAGGGGGCGGGAAATGAGCAGTTCTTC.

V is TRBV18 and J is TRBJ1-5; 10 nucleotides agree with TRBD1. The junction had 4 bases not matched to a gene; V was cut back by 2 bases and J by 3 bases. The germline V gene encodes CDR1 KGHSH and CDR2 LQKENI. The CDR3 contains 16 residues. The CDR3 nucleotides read TGTGCCAGCTCACCATTTGACAGGGGGCTCAATCAGCCCCAGCATTTT. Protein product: CASSPFDRGLNQPQHF.

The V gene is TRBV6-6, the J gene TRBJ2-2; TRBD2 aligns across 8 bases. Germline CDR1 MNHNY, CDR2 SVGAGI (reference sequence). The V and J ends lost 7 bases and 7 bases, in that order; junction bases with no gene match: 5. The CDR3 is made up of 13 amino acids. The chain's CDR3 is CASTGGAGGELFF. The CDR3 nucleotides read TGTGCCAGCACCGGGGGGGCCGGCGGGGAGCTGTTTTTT.

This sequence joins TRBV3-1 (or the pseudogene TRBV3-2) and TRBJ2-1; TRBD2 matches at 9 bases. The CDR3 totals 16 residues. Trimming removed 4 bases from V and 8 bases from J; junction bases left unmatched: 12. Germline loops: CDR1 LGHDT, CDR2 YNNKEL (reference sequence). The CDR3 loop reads CASSLSQTGTSHEQFF. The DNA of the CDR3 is TGTGCCAGCAGCCTCTCTCAGACCGGGACTAGCCATGAGCAGTTCTTC.

CDR3 DNA: TGTGCCAGCAGGGACCGGGGGGGCGGTCAGCCCCAGCATTTT. It is translated as CASRDRGGGQPQHF. The chain is built from TRBV2 and TRBJ1-5, with D tentatively TRBD1 (6 bases). This CDR3 region has 14 residues. Trimming removed 6 bases from V and 6 bases from J, with 15 bases in between. Germline V gives CDR1 SNHLY, CDR2 FYNNEI.

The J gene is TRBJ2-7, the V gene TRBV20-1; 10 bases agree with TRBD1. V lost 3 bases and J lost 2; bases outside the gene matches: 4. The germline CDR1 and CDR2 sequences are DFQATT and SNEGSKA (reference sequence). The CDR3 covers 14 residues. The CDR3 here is CSASFGTGAYEQYF. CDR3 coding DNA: TGCAGTGCTAGTTTTGGGACAGGGGCCTACGAGCAGTACTTC.